The present T cell receptor (beta chain) was sequenced within a study of blood T cell repertoires in COVID-19. In the study overall: In each case, the material was cDNA or gDNA derived from T cells, B-cell-depleted T cells, or PBMCs.

Followed longitudinally, the Seattle patients had been enrolled during active infection. Per the authors' pipeline: Reference gene primer amplification gave estimated nucleated cell counts. Sequencing used immunoSEQ multiplex PCR; TCRdb keeps in-frame clones, though not all of them. V, J and clone size were drawn from that table, and D and trimming were deduced from the DNA. The sample shows about 160,000 clones, 75% to 85% of them seen only once. The trim removed 5 bases at V and 5 bases at J, leaving 8 bases unmatched. Germline V gene sequence: CDR1 SEHNR, CDR2 FQNEAQ (reference sequence). This CDR3 is 15 amino acids long.

Sequenced input: peripheral blood. The rearrangement joins TRBV7-9 to TRBJ1-4, with 7 bases aligning to TRBD1. The receptor comes from a woman aged 55 to 70 with COVID-19, enrolled during active disease. The CDR3: CASSKRQGRNEKLFF. CDR3 DNA sequence: TGTGCCAGCAGCAAACGACAGGGTCGGAATGAAAAACTGTTTTTT.